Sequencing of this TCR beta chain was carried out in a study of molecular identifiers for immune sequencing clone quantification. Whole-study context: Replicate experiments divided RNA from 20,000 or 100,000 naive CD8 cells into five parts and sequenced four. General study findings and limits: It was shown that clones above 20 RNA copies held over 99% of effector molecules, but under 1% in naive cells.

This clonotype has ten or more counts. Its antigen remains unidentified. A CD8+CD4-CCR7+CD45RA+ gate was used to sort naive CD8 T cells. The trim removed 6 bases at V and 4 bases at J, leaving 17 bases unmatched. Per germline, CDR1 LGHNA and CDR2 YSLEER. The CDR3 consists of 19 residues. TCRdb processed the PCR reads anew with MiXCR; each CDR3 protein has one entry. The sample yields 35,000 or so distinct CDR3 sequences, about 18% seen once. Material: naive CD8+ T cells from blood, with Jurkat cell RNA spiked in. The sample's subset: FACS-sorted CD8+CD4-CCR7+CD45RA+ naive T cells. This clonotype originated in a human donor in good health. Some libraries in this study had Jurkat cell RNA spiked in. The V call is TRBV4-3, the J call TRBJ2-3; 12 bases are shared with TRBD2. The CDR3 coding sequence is TGCGCCAGCAGGCAACAAACTCTACTAGCGGGAGGTCCCTCAGATACGCAGTATTTT. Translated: CASRQQTLLAGGPSDTQYF.